The 15 T cell receptor beta chains reported below all come from one sample, sequenced in a study of patients and donors after allogeneic stem cell transplantation. A single record per CDR3 protein comes from TCRdb applying MiXCR to the RT-PCR reads. The repertoire consists of about 210,000 distinct CDR3 sequences, with 38% occurring once and the leading ten covering 11%. Sequencing used blood, either unsorted or a sorted T cell fraction (not recorded which). Source of these receptors: a human donor who was either an allogeneic HSCT recipient or a stem cell or donor lymphocyte infusion donor (not recorded which). It is not recorded whose cells these are; they may come from a transplant donor.

This clonotype was found a few times. The chain is built from TRBV5-1 and TRBJ1-6, with D tentatively TRBD1 (6 bases). The V and J ends lost 2 bases and 5 bases respectively, with 14 bases between them. The CDR3 consists of 16 residues. Per the germline V gene, CDR1 is SGHRS and CDR2 is YFSETQ. The CDR3 region has the DNA TGCGCCAGCAGCTTAGAAGGACAGCCAGATAATTCACCCCTCCACTTT. Residues: CASSLEGQPDNSPLHF.

This chain joins TRBV18 and TRBJ1-3; D gene unclear. This CDR3 has 17 amino acids. The V gene's germline CDR1 is KGHSH and CDR2 LQKENI. V was clipped by 3 bases and J by 0 bases, with 15 bases between them. The CDR3 loop reads CASSPWKALNSGNTIYF. Here the CDR3 DNA reads TGTGCCAGCTCACCGTGGAAGGCCCTAAACTCTGGAAACACCATATATTTT.

The genes are TRBV12-3 or TRBV12-4 and TRBJ2-2, with 11 bases aligning to TRBD2. The CDR3 is made up of 15 amino acids. Trimming took 5 bases from V and 4 from J; bases not matched to a gene: 3. CDR3 sequence: CASSGTSGPTGELFF. As DNA, the CDR3 is TGTGCCAGCAGTGGGACTAGCGGACCCACCGGGGAGCTGTTTTTT.

The chain is built from TRBV29-1 and TRBJ1-1; 7 bases match TRBD1. Germline trimming cut 4 bases from V and 1 base from J; bases unmatched to any gene: 15. Looked up from germline, CDR1 is SQVTM and CDR2 is ANQGSEA. The CDR3 loop spans 17 amino acids. CDR3: CSVARRRRGQANTEAFF. CDR3 in DNA: TGCAGCGTTGCCAGAAGGAGGAGGGGGCAGGCGAACACTGAAGCTTTCTTT.

The chain is built from TRBV27 and TRBJ2-2; D gene ambiguous. CDR1 is MNHEY and CDR2 is SMNVEV in the germline V gene (reference sequence). The CDR3 extends over 15 amino acids. V lost 5 bases and J lost 7, with 17 bases in between. The CDR3 loop reads CASSPRIKSFGELFF. The CDR3, as DNA: TGTGCCAGCAGTCCCCGCATTAAAAGCTTCGGGGAGCTGTTTTTT.

In its sample, this clonotype was seen once. The chain joins TRBV12-3 or TRBV12-4 to TRBJ2-2; 9 positions agree with TRBD1. Unmatched junction bases numbered 4, after V lost 6 bases and J lost 2 bases. The CDR3 is 15 amino acids. CDR3 loop: CASRKDRGNTGELFF. CDR3 bases: TGTGCCAGCAGGAAGGACAGGGGAAACACCGGGGAGCTGTTTTTT.

This clonotype has just a few counts. The chain carries TRBV20-1 and TRBJ1-2; weak D call: TRBD1 (5 bases). The V gene's germline CDR1 is DFQATT and CDR2 SNEGSKA (reference sequence). The CDR3 is made up of 13 amino acids. Trimming pared 3 bases from V and 8 bases from J, leaving 16 bases between. CDR3 loop: CSARTPGAWGYTF. DNA for the CDR3: TGCAGTGCTAGGACACCCGGGGCGTGGGGCTACACCTTC.

This clonotype has more than one count but fewer than ten. The rearrangement links TRBV12-3 or TRBV12-4 to TRBJ1-4; TRBD1 aligns across 11 bases. With 4 bases clipped from V and 7 bases from J, the junction kept 5 bases outside the gene matches. The CDR3 length is 15 residues. In nucleotides, the CDR3 is TGTGCCAGCAGTTCCTCCGGGACAGGGGGTGAAAAACTGTTTTTT. Its protein product is CASSSSGTGGEKLFF.

The rearrangement joins TRBV6-6 to TRBJ2-5; 13 bases agree with TRBD2. The trim removed 5 bases at V and 0 bases at J, leaving 6 bases unmatched. CDR1 is MNHNY, CDR2 SVGAGI, per germline (reference sequence). The CDR3 has 17 amino acids. This CDR3 reads CASSLGLAGLYQETQYF. DNA for the CDR3: TGTGCCAGCAGTCTGGGACTAGCGGGACTTTACCAAGAGACCCAGTACTTC.

The chain has TRBV20-1 and TRBJ1-5; TRBD1 agrees at 9 bases. Germline V gene lookup returns CDR1 DFQATT and CDR2 SNEGSKA (reference sequence). The CDR3 has 13 amino acids. The V and J ends lost 6 bases and 6 bases, in that order; junction bases with no gene match: 6. CDR3 DNA sequence: TGCAGTGCGCCCGACAGGGGGGGTCAGCCCCAGCATTTT. Amino acids: CSAPDRGGQPQHF.

V usage is TRBV7-6 and J usage is TRBJ1-6, with TRBD1 matching over 10 bases. This CDR3 is built from 15 residues. V dropped 5 bases and J dropped 6; count of bases not matched to a gene: 4. The germline gives CDR1 SGHVS, CDR2 FNYEAQ. The CDR3 reads CASSGTGAFNSPLHF. The CDR3 DNA is TGTGCCAGCAGCGGGACAGGGGCTTTTAATTCACCCCTCCACTTT.

The chain employs TRBV5-1 and TRBJ2-6, with D hard to call. V was clipped by 5 bases and J by 0 bases, with 3 bases between them. Germline lookup yields CDR1 SGHRS and CDR2 YFSETQ. The CDR3 is 13 residues long. As DNA, the CDR3 is TGCGCCAGCAGATACTCTGGGGCCAACGTCCTGACTTTC. This encodes CASRYSGANVLTF.

This clonotype has more than one count but fewer than ten. The chain joins TRBV7-7 to TRBJ2-5, with TRBD2 matching over 10 bases. The V and J ends lost 5 bases and 5 bases, in that order; junction bases with no gene match: 5. Per the germline V gene, CDR1 is SSHAT and CDR2 is FNYEAQ (reference sequence). The CDR3 spans 14 residues. CDR3 nucleotide sequence: TGTGCCAGCAGCCCCCTAGCGGGGGTTGAGACCCAGTACTTC. Protein: CASSPLAGVETQYF.

This clonotype was detected a few times. This chain joins TRBV27 and TRBJ1-4; D gene uncertain. Germline CDR1 is MNHEY and CDR2 is SMNVEV (reference sequence). CDR3 length: 14 residues. Trimming left V 0 bases short and J 8 bases short, with 10 bases between. CDR3 sequence (DNA): TGTGCCAGCAGTTTATCACGGGAACGCGAAAAACTGTTTTTT. Its protein is CASSLSREREKLFF.

The chain uses TRBV4-1 and TRBJ2-1, with D perhaps TRBD1 (5 bases). Germline CDR1 and CDR2: MGHRA and YSYEKL. This CDR3 contains 14 residues. Trimming removed 4 bases at V and 0 bases at J, with 7 bases between. The CDR3 nucleotides are TGCGCCAGCAGCCGAGACAGCTCCTACAATGAGCAGTTCTTC. It encodes CASSRDSSYNEQFF.